The clone carrying this T cell receptor beta chain was seen just once. As yet, its antigen is unknown. The data were taken from a study of beta chain features in type 1 diabetes. Study observations and caveats: TCRB CDR3 length was moderately but significantly reduced in all four CD4+ subsets of Type 1 diabetes patients.

This CDR3 has 14 amino acids. V was clipped by 7 bases and J by 8 bases; unmatched bases: 11. CDR1 and CDR2 (germline): MDHEN, SYDVKM. Since all of the isolated RNA was reverse transcribed, expressed TCRB transcripts were what got sequenced. The protocol was immunoSEQ multiplex PCR, while the TCRdb copy is restricted to in-frame clones and leaves out a portion. The data hold over 150,000 clones, with around 10% observed a single time. The sample comprised central memory CD4+ T cells from blood. This sequence originates from a man aged 30 to 45 with type 1 diabetes. V and J are TRBV28 and TRBJ1-2, with 9 bases aligning to TRBD1. In DNA, the CDR3 is TGTGCCAGCAAGAGCCGGGACAGGGTGGGAGGCTACACCTTC. Amino acids: CASKSRDRVGGYTF.